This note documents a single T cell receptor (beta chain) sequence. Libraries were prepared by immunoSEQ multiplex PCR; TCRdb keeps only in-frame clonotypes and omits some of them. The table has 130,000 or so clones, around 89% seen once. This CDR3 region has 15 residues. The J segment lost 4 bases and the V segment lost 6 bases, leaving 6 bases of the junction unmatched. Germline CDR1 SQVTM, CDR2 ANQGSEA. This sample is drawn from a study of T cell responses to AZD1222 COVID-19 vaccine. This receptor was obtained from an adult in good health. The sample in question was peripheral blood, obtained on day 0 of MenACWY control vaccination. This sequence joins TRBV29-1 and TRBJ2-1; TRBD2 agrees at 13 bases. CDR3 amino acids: CSVGLAGEGYNEQFF. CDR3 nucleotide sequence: TGCAGCGTCGGACTAGCGGGAGAGGGTTACAATGAGCAGTTCTTC.